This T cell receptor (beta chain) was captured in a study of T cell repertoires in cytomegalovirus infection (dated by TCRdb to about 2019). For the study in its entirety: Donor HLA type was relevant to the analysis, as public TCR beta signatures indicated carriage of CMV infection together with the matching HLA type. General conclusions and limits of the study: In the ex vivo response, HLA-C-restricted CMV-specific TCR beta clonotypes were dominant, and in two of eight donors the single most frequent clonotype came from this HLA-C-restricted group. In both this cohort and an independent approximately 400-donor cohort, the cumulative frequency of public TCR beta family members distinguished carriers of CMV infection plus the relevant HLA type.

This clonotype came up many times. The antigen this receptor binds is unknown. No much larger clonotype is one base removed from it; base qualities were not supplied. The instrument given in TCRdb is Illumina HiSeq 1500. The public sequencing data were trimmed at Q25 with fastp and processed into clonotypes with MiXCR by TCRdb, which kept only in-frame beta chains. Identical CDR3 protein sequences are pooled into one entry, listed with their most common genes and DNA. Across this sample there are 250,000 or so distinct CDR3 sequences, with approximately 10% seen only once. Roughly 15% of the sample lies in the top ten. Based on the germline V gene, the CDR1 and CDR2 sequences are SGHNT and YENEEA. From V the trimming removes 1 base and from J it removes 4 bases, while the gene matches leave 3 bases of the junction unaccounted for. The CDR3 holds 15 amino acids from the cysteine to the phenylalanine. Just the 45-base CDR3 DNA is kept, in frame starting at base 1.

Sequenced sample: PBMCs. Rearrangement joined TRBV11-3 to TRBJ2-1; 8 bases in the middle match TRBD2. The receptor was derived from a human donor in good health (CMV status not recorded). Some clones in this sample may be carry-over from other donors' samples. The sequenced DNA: TGTGCCAGCAGCTTAGGAACTAGCGGATACAATGAGCAGTTCTTC. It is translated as CASSLGTSGYNEQFF.